Following are 30 T cell receptor beta chains from one sample sequenced in a study of circulating CD8 cells and anti-PD-1 response in melanoma. Using approximately 16 ng of total RNA, TCR libraries were made with the QIAseq Immune Repertoire TCR panel. TCRdb passed the reads through MiXCR, listing each CDR3 protein once. The table includes more than 1,000 distinct CDR3 sequences, approximately 8% detected once. Four subsets defined by PD-1 and/or TIGIT were sorted from live CD3+CD8+TCRalphabeta+ cells. Sequences were derived from CD8+ T cells from PBMCs, sampled at baseline or after one month of anti-PD-1 therapy (not recorded which). These receptors were taken from a human donor with melanoma.

This clonotype was counted only a few times. This rearrangement joins TRBV14 to TRBJ1-3; TRBD1 is a possible D gene (5 bases). Trimming pared 5 bases from V and 8 bases from J, leaving 10 bases between. Germline CDR1 and CDR2: SGHDN and FVKESK. This CDR3 is built from 12 residues. CDR3 coding DNA: TGTGCCAGCAGCGAAATAGGGGACACCATATATTTT. Encoded protein: CASSEIGDTIYF.

This clonotype qualifies as medium-sized. The V call is TRBV20-1, the J call TRBJ1-5; D ambiguous. There are 14 residues in the CDR3. V lost 0 bases and J 6 bases, leaving 12 bases between the germline ends. CDR1 is DFQATT and CDR2 is SNEGSKA in the germline V gene (reference sequence). The CDR3 DNA sequence: TGCAGTGCTAGAGAGGACGGGGAGTCTCAGCCCCAGCATTTT. It specifies CSAREDGESQPQHF.

Within the sample, this clonotype is medium-sized (0.01 to 0.1%). The CDR3 DNA follows: TGCAGTGCTAGAGGTTTAGCGGGGGAGTACAATGAGCAGTTCTTC. Translating gives CSARGLAGEYNEQFF. The chain uses TRBV20-1 and TRBJ2-1, with 9 bases that match TRBD2. The ends lost 1 base at V and 4 bases at J; junction bases unmatched: 5. CDR1 and CDR2 from the germline V gene are DFQATT and SNEGSKA (reference sequence). The CDR3 runs to 15 residues.

By share, this clonotype ranks as medium-sized. The chain couples TRBV6-1 to TRBJ2-1; D may be TRBD2 (6 bases). In germline, CDR1 is MNHNS, CDR2 SASEGT. The CDR3 totals 15 residues. The V end lost 8 bases, the J end lost 6 bases, and 20 bases lay between the germline ends. CDR3 in DNA: TGTGCCAGCTTCCGAAGTAGCGGCACGAGCAATGAGCAGTTCTTC. Protein product: CASFRSSGTSNEQFF.

By share of the sample, this clonotype is large (0.1 to 1%). V gene TRBV18 combines with J gene TRBJ1-2; D gene ambiguous. Looked up from germline, CDR1 is KGHSH and CDR2 is LQKENI. The CDR3 runs 16 residues. V was trimmed by 3 bases and J by 6 bases, leaving 20 bases between them. DNA for the CDR3: TGTGCCAGCTCACCCGGGCCTGCGACGGCACTAAATGGCTACACCTTC. It encodes CASSPGPATALNGYTF.

This clonotype turned up a few times. This chain links TRBV25-1 with TRBJ2-5; the D gene is possibly TRBD2 (5 bases). V lost 8 bases to trimming and J lost 4 bases, with 20 bases between them. The CDR3 is 15 amino acids. Germline V lookup: CDR1 MGHDK, CDR2 SYGVNS. The CDR3 region has the DNA TGTGCCAGCCAAAATCTAGACGAGGGCCGAGAGACCCAGTACTTC. This translates into CASQNLDEGRETQYF.

This clonotype is judged medium-sized. The chain joins TRBV6-1 to TRBJ1-2, with D possibly TRBD1 on 6 matching bases. The V end was cut by 6 bases, the J end by 1 base, with 15 bases between. The CDR3 consists of 15 residues. CDR1 MNHNS and CDR2 SASEGT come from the germline V gene. CDR3 protein: CASRPQGMSNYGYTF. CDR3 DNA sequence: TGTGCCAGCAGACCACAGGGTATGAGTAACTATGGCTACACCTTC.

There are a few counts of this clonotype. A clone one base away is much larger, so this may be a read error. The V call is TRBV18, the J call TRBJ2-7; 7 positions agree with TRBD1. Germline-derived CDR1 and CDR2 are KGHSH and LQKENI. V dropped 6 bases and J dropped 0; count of bases not matched to a gene: 8. The CDR3 loop spans 15 amino acids. For the CDR3, the DNA is TGTGCCAGCTCGTCCCGACAGGGCAGCTCCTACGAGCAGTACTTC. Translation: CASSSRQGSSYEQYF.

This clonotype is categorized as medium-sized (0.01 to 0.1%). The gene calls are TRBV29-1 and TRBJ2-2; possibly TRBD1 for D (6 bases). In germline, CDR1 is SQVTM, CDR2 ANQGSEA. V shed 7 bases and J shed 1 base, with 10 bases lying between them. The CDR3 totals 13 residues. CDR3 sequence: CSAGTLNTGELFF. The CDR3 coding sequence is TGCAGCGCTGGGACACTGAACACCGGGGAGCTGTTTTTT.

This clonotype occurred a few times. The CDR3 sequence: CASSMDGDTEAFF. The CDR3 region has the DNA TGTGCCAGTAGTATGGACGGGGACACTGAAGCTTTCTTT. The chain uses TRBV19 and TRBJ1-1, with D hard to call. CDR3 size: 13 residues. V dropped 3 bases and J dropped 3 bases, with 8 bases sitting between them. Germline V CDR1 and CDR2: LNHDA, SQIVND (reference sequence). Complete variable domain (other parts from reference TRBV19 and TRBJ1-1): DGGITQSPKYLFRKEGQNVTLSCEQNLNHDAMYWYRQDPGQGLRLIYYSQIVNDFQKGDIAEGYSVSREKKESFPLTVTSAQKNPTAFYLCASSMDGDTEAFFGQGTRLTVV.

Judged by abundance, this clonotype is large. This chain connects TRBV2 to TRBJ2-1; D uncertain. This CDR3 contains 13 residues. Trimming left V 4 bases short and J 0 bases short, with 4 bases between. Germline-derived CDR1 and CDR2 are SNHLY and FYNNEI. The CDR3 protein is CASSAVSYNEQFF. As DNA, the CDR3 is TGTGCCAGCAGTGCGGTCTCCTACAATGAGCAGTTCTTC.

This clonotype has just a few counts. V and J are TRBV19 and TRBJ1-1; no clear D. V dropped 3 bases and J dropped 1 base, with 6 bases sitting between them. The CDR3 sequence is 13 residues long. The germline V gene encodes CDR1 LNHDA and CDR2 SQIVND (reference sequence). The CDR3 here is CASSIRGNTEAFF. CDR3 nucleotide sequence: TGTGCCAGTAGTATCCGTGGGAACACTGAAGCTTTCTTT.

This clonotype is classed as medium-sized. The V call is TRBV9, the J call TRBJ2-1; TRBD2 matches 7 bases. Germline loops: CDR1 SGDLS, CDR2 YYNGEE. CDR3 length: 17 amino acids. The V and J ends lost 0 bases and 0 bases, in that order; junction bases with no gene match: 6. The CDR3 sequence: CASSVEVASGSYNEQFF. The CDR3 bases are TGTGCCAGCAGCGTAGAGGTGGCTAGCGGCTCCTACAATGAGCAGTTCTTC.

This clonotype ranks as large. This sequence joins TRBV28 and TRBJ2-7; D may be TRBD1 (6 bases). Germline CDR1 MDHEN, CDR2 SYDVKM. Trimming took 6 bases from V and 1 from J, leaving 13 bases between them. The CDR3 totals 14 residues. The CDR3 here is CASSSRQESYEQYF. For the CDR3, the DNA is TGTGCCAGCAGCTCGAGACAGGAATCCTACGAGCAGTACTTC.

This clonotype is large in the sample. The chain joins TRBV11-2 to TRBJ2-1; 7 bases align to TRBD2. The CDR3 extends over 15 amino acids. V gave up 5 bases and J gave up 7 bases; unmatched junction bases: 11. Germline V gene lookup returns CDR1 SGHAT and CDR2 FQNNGV. CDR3 nucleotides: TGTGCCAGCAGCCGCTCAGGAGGGGAGGGGAATGAGCAGTTCTTC. Encoded protein: CASSRSGGEGNEQFF.

By share, this clonotype ranks as medium-sized (0.01 to 0.1%). The chain uses TRBV28 and TRBJ2-1, with D perhaps TRBD1 (5 bases). The length of the CDR3 is 15 residues. With 2 bases removed from V and 4 bases from J, the gap between germline ends came to 12 bases. Germline V gives CDR1 MDHEN, CDR2 SYDVKM. CDR3 in DNA: TGTGCCAGCAGTTTAGGCAGGGCCCTATACAATGAGCAGTTCTTC. Translated, it gives CASSLGRALYNEQFF.

As to this clonotype: It may be a read error: a sequence one base away is much more abundant. Because the CDR3's place on the DNA is in doubt, the DNA is left out and the CDR3 is given as listed by TCRdb. The V and J genes are TRBV12-3 or TRBV12-4 and TRBJ2-3; the D call in the table, TRBD2, was not verified against the DNA. The CDR3 is 17 residues long, ends included. The CDR3 reads CASSWAFGTADTDTRYF.

This clonotype showed up just a few times. This may arise from a read error, as a much more abundant clone is one base away. This chain's CDR3 is CASGLAGGTYEQYF. CDR3 bases: TGTGCCAGCGGACTAGCGGGGGGGACCTACGAGCAGTACTTC. The chain links TRBV27 to TRBJ2-7; TRBD2 matches at 15 bases. Losses at the gene ends were 8 bases for V and 2 bases for J; bases not matched to a gene: 1. The CDR3 length is 14 residues. Germline loops: CDR1 MNHEY, CDR2 SMNVEV (reference sequence).

This clonotype rates as large. This rearrangement joins TRBV9 to TRBJ2-3, with D possibly being TRBD2 (6 bases). V was pared by 3 bases and J by 3 bases, with 14 bases between. Germline-derived CDR1 and CDR2 are SGDLS and YYNGEE. The CDR3 is 15 amino acids. The CDR3, as DNA: TGTGCCAGCAGCGCCCATGGCGGGGAGACAGATACGCAGTATTTT. This sequence encodes CASSAHGGETDTQYF.

By share, this clonotype counts as medium-sized. The genes are TRBV6-1 and TRBJ2-7; D not resolved. This CDR3 is built from 15 residues. CDR1 is MNHNS and CDR2 is SASEGT in the germline V gene. V lost 2 bases and J lost 0, with 11 bases in between. The CDR3 spells CASSETPGSSYEQYF. CDR3 nucleotides: TGTGCCAGCAGTGAAACTCCAGGTTCCTCCTACGAGCAGTACTTC.

In its sample, this clonotype is medium-sized. This chain connects TRBV2 to TRBJ2-1; TRBD2 agrees at 10 bases. In germline, CDR1 is SNHLY, CDR2 FYNNEI. The V segment lost 11 bases and the J segment 4 bases; nucleotides outside the gene matches: 5. This CDR3 contains 13 residues. CDR3 bases: TGTGCCGGCGGACTAGCGGATTACAATGAGCAGTTCTTC. Protein product: CAGGLADYNEQFF.

This clonotype is labeled as large. The J gene is TRBJ2-3, the V gene TRBV19; D remains unclear. The CDR3 loop spans 12 amino acids. The V end lost 4 bases, the J end lost 6 bases, and 8 bases lay between the germline ends. Germline CDR1 is LNHDA and CDR2 is SQIVND (reference sequence). The CDR3 sequence is CASSTQADTQYF. CDR3 DNA sequence: TGTGCCAGTAGTACCCAGGCGGATACGCAGTATTTT.

By frequency in the sample, this clonotype is medium-sized. The chain couples TRBV27 to TRBJ2-7, with D unresolved. Germline lookup yields CDR1 MNHEY and CDR2 SMNVEV (reference sequence). Trimming pared 6 bases from V and 4 bases from J, leaving 13 bases between. The CDR3 covers 13 residues. In DNA, the CDR3 is TGTGCCAGCAGAAGTCCTCCCAATTACGAGCAGTACTTC. Amino acids: CASRSPPNYEQYF.

This clonotype is labeled medium-sized. The chain couples TRBV25-1 to TRBJ1-5, with D tentatively TRBD1 (6 bases). The CDR3 has 14 amino acids. Trimming left V 5 bases short and J 3 bases short, with 11 bases between. The germline CDR1 and CDR2 sequences are MGHDK and SYGVNS. The CDR3 here is CASSTGQTNQPQHF. In DNA form, the CDR3 reads TGTGCCAGCAGTACTGGACAGACCAATCAGCCCCAGCATTTT.

This chain connects TRBV28 to TRBJ2-7; no clear D gene. The germline CDR1 and CDR2 sequences are MDHEN and SYDVKM. The CDR3 is 14 amino acids. Between the trimmed V and J ends, which lost 7 bases and 6 bases, there was a span of 19 bases. Here the CDR3 reads CASKDVGIACEQYF. For the CDR3, the DNA is TGTGCCAGCAAAGATGTTGGGATCGCCTGCGAGCAGTACTTC.

This clonotype is labeled medium-sized (0.01 to 0.1%). V usage is TRBV27 and J usage is TRBJ2-2; D remains unclear. Germline V gives CDR1 MNHEY, CDR2 SMNVEV (reference sequence). CDR3 length equals 12 residues. V lost 3 bases, J lost 7 bases, and 6 bases lay in between. Written as DNA, the CDR3 is TGTGCCAGCAGTTTGGGTGGCGGGGAGCTGTTTTTT. Its translation is CASSLGGGELFF.

This clonotype was observed a handful of times. The chain combines TRBV12-3 or TRBV12-4 with TRBJ2-7; 7 positions match TRBD2. CDR3 length: 11 residues. With 5 bases clipped from V and 6 bases from J, the junction kept 1 base outside the gene matches. In nucleotides, the CDR3 is TGTGCCAGCAGTCCGGGGGGCGAGCAGTACTTC. This codes for CASSPGGEQYF.

By its share, this clonotype is medium-sized (0.01 to 0.1%). This sequence joins TRBV15 and TRBJ2-3; TRBD2 might be the D (7 bases). The V gene lost 3 bases and the J gene lost 0 bases, with 16 bases spanning the gap. The CDR3 is 17 residues long. The germline V gene encodes CDR1 LNHNV and CDR2 YYDKDF (reference sequence). CDR3 sequence reads: CATSSRDRGASTDTQYF. In DNA form, the CDR3 reads TGTGCCACCAGCAGTCGCGACCGGGGGGCAAGCACAGATACGCAGTATTTT.

This clonotype is large in the sample. This chain links TRBV7-2 with TRBJ1-4; the match to TRBD1 covers 9 bases. After removal of 1 base from V and 7 bases from J, the junction contained 10 bases not matched to a gene. The CDR3 has 17 residues. Germline V gene lookup returns CDR1 SGHTA and CDR2 FQGNSA. The CDR3 nucleotides are TGTGCCAGCAGCTTAGAGGGGACAGGGTGGATGGGTGAAAAACTGTTTTTT. It codes for CASSLEGTGWMGEKLFF.

The chain joins TRBV4-1 to TRBJ2-3, with unresolved D. The germline V gene encodes CDR1 MGHRA and CDR2 YSYEKL. Trimming stripped 7 bases from V and 2 bases from J, with 16 bases between. The CDR3 sequence is 15 residues long. The CDR3 protein is CASNPGESHTDTQYF. CDR3 bases: TGCGCCAGCAACCCCGGTGAGAGTCACACAGATACGCAGTATTTT.